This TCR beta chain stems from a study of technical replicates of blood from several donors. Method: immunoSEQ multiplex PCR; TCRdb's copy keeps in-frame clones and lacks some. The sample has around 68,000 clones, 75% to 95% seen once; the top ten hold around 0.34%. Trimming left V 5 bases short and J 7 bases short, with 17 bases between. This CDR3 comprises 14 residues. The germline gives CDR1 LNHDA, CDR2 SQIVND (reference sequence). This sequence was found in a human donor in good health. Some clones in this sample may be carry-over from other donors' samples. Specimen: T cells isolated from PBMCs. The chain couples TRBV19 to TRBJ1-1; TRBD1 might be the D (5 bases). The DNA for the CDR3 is TGTGCCAGTAGTTCCAGTCAGGGCCCTTATGAAGCTTTCTTT. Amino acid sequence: CASSSSQGPYEAFF.